Below are 30 T cell receptor beta chains sequenced from a single sample in a study of T cell changes during pregnancy in multiple sclerosis. Sequencing was performed with immunoSEQ multiplex PCR; in TCRdb, only in-frame clones are kept and a portion is missing. The sample carries some 40,000 clones, approximately 90% recorded once. Sequenced material: CD8+ T cells from peripheral blood mononuclear cells, taken before pregnancy. The origin of the receptors is a female donor with multiple sclerosis, enrolled in a pregnancy study.

This chain uses TRBV2 with TRBJ2-3, with D hard to call. The CDR3 contains 13 residues. V gave up 10 bases and J gave up 4 bases, with 15 bases separating them. Germline CDR1 SNHLY, CDR2 FYNNEI. The CDR3 nucleotides are TGTGCCACCTTTCACTCTAGTCCAGATACGCAGTATTTT. Protein: CATFHSSPDTQYF. The entire variable domain, with the rest obtained from reference TRBV2 and TRBJ2-3, is as follows: EPEVTQTPSHQVTQMGQEVILRCVPISNHLYFYWYRQILGQKVEFLVSFYNNEISEKSEIFDDQFSVERPDGSNFTLKIRSTKLEDSAMYFCATFHSSPDTQYFGPGTRLTVL.

J is TRBJ2-1 and V is TRBV9; weak D call: TRBD2 (6 bases). CDR3 size: 14 residues. V was cut by 1 base and J by 6 bases, with 11 bases left in between. Germline CDR1 SGDLS, CDR2 YYNGEE. As DNA, the CDR3 is TGTGCCAGCAGCGTATATGATAGCGGCAATGAGCAGTTCTTC. Its translation: CASSVYDSGNEQFF. Combining the CDR3 with reference TRBV9 and TRBJ2-1 gives the whole variable domain DSGVTQTPKHLITATGQRVTLRCSPRSGDLSVYWYQQSLDQGLQFLIQYYNGEERAKGNILERFSAQQFPDLHSELNLSSLELGDSALYFCASSVYDSGNEQFFGPGTRLTVL.

The chain is built from TRBV5-4 and TRBJ1-4, with D perhaps TRBD1 (5 bases). The CDR3 is made up of 17 amino acids. Trimming stripped 3 bases from V and 0 bases from J, with 15 bases between. Germline CDR1 reads SGHNT; CDR2 reads YYREEE (reference sequence). In nucleotides, the CDR3 is TGTGCCAGCAGCTCTAGGCCCCCAGGGCCAACTAATGAAAAACTGTTTTTT. Translation: CASSSRPPGPTNEKLFF.

This clone occurred once. The J gene is TRBJ2-7, the V gene TRBV2; 9 bases line up with TRBD1. From germline, CDR1 is SNHLY and CDR2 FYNNEI. The CDR3 consists of 14 residues. V shed 5 bases, J shed 3 bases, and the junction held 5 bases outside the gene matches. Here the CDR3 DNA reads TGTGCCAGCAGTTCCGGGACAGGGTACTACGAGCAGTACTTC. Its translation: CASSSGTGYYEQYF.

The V call is TRBV14, the J call TRBJ1-3; D uncertain. CDR1 is SGHDN, CDR2 FVKESK, per germline. Trimming stripped 7 bases from V and 3 bases from J, with 13 bases between. This CDR3 is 14 amino acids long. The CDR3 is CASKKLGGGNTIYF. CDR3 sequence (DNA): TGTGCCAGCAAGAAGCTAGGTGGTGGAAACACCATATATTTT.

J is TRBJ1-2 and V is TRBV4-2, with 8 bases matching TRBD1. With V trimmed by 1 base and J by 7 bases, 5 bases remained unmatched. The CDR3 sequence is 14 residues long. Germline loops: CDR1 LGHNA, CDR2 YNFKEQ. The DNA of the CDR3 is TGTGCCAGCAGCCAAGCAGGGGGCGGAGGTGGCTACACCTTC. This translates into CASSQAGGGGGYTF.

This chain's CDR3 is CASSQGRDRGSRETQYF. In nucleotides, the CDR3 is TGTGCCAGCAGCCAAGGCCGGGACAGGGGGTCGAGAGAGACCCAGTACTTC. The V and J genes are TRBV4-2 and TRBJ2-5; TRBD1 matches 11 bases. V shed 1 base, J shed 4 bases, and the junction held 8 bases outside the gene matches. Germline V gene data show CDR1 as LGHNA and CDR2 as YNFKEQ. The CDR3 length is 17 residues.

This clone was found once. Here the CDR3 reads CASSTRGTGRGTQYF. The CDR3 DNA sequence: TGTGCCAGCAGCACAAGGGGGACAGGGCGGGGTACGCAGTATTTT. The rearrangement uses TRBV7-2 and TRBJ2-3; 9 bases line up with TRBD1. Per the germline V gene, CDR1 is SGHTA and CDR2 is FQGNSA. Germline trimming cut 5 bases from V and 8 bases from J; bases unmatched to any gene: 11. This CDR3 is built from 15 residues.

The rearrangement links TRBV7-6 to TRBJ2-1; 7 positions agree with TRBD2. J lost 3 bases, V lost 2 bases, and 7 bases had no gene match. CDR3 length: 16 amino acids. CDR1 and CDR2 from the germline V gene are SGHVS and FNYEAQ. The CDR3 region is CASSLSFRGVYNEQFF. The CDR3 DNA follows: TGTGCCAGCAGCTTATCCTTCCGGGGGGTCTACAATGAGCAGTTCTTC.

This clone was seen just once. The rearrangement uses TRBV2 and TRBJ2-1; D not certain. V gave up 4 bases and J gave up 4 bases, with 2 bases separating them. The CDR3 loop spans 11 amino acids. Germline V lookup: CDR1 SNHLY, CDR2 FYNNEI. DNA of the CDR3: TGTGCCAGCAGTGCTTACAATGAGCAGTTCTTC. Residues: CASSAYNEQFF. Using reference TRBV2 and TRBJ2-1 for the parts outside the CDR3, the full variable domain is EPEVTQTPSHQVTQMGQEVILRCVPISNHLYFYWYRQILGQKVEFLVSFYNNEISEKSEIFDDQFSVERPDGSNFTLKIRSTKLEDSAMYFCASSAYNEQFFGPGTRLTVL.

The rearrangement links TRBV4-1 to TRBJ1-2; unclear D gene. V gave up 3 bases and J gave up 2 bases, with 13 bases separating them. CDR3 length equals 15 residues. Germline-derived CDR1 and CDR2 are MGHRA and YSYEKL. CDR3 DNA: TGCGCCAGCAGCCATCGAATGGGCAGCAACTATGGCTACACCTTC. Encoded protein: CASSHRMGSNYGYTF.

This chain connects TRBV10-3 to TRBJ1-2, with 7 bases matching TRBD1. V trimming: 8 bases; J trimming: 4 bases; junction bases outside the gene matches: 7. Germline-derived CDR1 and CDR2 are ENHRY and SYGVKD. The CDR3 is 13 amino acids. CDR3 protein: CAIHRDSLYGYTF. Here the CDR3 DNA reads TGTGCCATCCACCGGGACAGCCTCTATGGCTACACCTTC.

V and J are TRBV7-9 and TRBJ2-1; 7 bases align to TRBD2. The CDR3 spans 15 residues. Germline lookup yields CDR1 SEHNR and CDR2 FQNEAQ (reference sequence). J lost 0 bases, V lost 5 bases, and 4 bases had no gene match. The CDR3 sequence: CASSPTSVSYNEQFF. For the CDR3, the DNA is TGTGCCAGCAGCCCAACTAGCGTCTCCTACAATGAGCAGTTCTTC.

This chain connects TRBV2 to TRBJ2-1, with D possibly TRBD1 on 6 matching bases. Germline V gene sequence: CDR1 SNHLY, CDR2 FYNNEI. V lost 0 bases to trimming and J lost 0 bases, with 12 bases between them. The CDR3 has 17 amino acids. The CDR3 DNA reads TGTGCCAGCAGTGAAGCAAACAGGGCGAGCTCCTACAATGAGCAGTTCTTC. This encodes CASSEANRASSYNEQFF.

This sequence joins TRBV14 and TRBJ2-1; possible D gene TRBD1, 6 bases. V lost 6 bases to trimming and J lost 1 base, with 16 bases between them. There are 16 residues in the CDR3. The germline CDR1 and CDR2 sequences are SGHDN and FVKESK. The CDR3 nucleotides are TGTGCCAGCAGGATAGGGGGACAAAATTCCTACAATGAGCAGTTCTTC. It encodes CASRIGGQNSYNEQFF.

V is TRBV10-3 and J is TRBJ1-2; D possibly corresponds to TRBD1 (5 bases). The CDR3 covers 15 residues. Germline values: CDR1 ENHRY, CDR2 SYGVKD. V lost 9 bases and J lost 4, with 21 bases in between. CDR3 nucleotides: TGTGCCATAGGGGACTTTGCACTGGCGAGCTATGGCTACACCTTC. This sequence encodes CAIGDFALASYGYTF.

The chain combines TRBV6-6 with TRBJ2-1; 8 nucleotides agree with TRBD2. V shed 4 bases, J shed 8 bases, and the junction held 13 bases outside the gene matches. This CDR3 comprises 16 residues. CDR1 is MNHNY, CDR2 SVGAGI, per germline (reference sequence). The CDR3 sequence is CASSSPGTRNFDEQFF. The DNA of the CDR3 is TGTGCCAGCAGTTCCCCCGGGACTAGGAACTTCGATGAGCAGTTCTTC.

The gene calls are TRBV9 and TRBJ1-2; 8 nucleotides match TRBD1. Germline CDR1 is SGDLS and CDR2 is YYNGEE. There are 15 residues in the CDR3. V lost 0 bases and J lost 6; bases outside the gene matches: 7. The CDR3 bases are TGTGCCAGCAGCGTAGGTGGGACAGGAGGCCATGGCTACACCTTC. Translated, it gives CASSVGGTGGHGYTF.

The chain combines TRBV2 with TRBJ1-1, with a possible D match to TRBD1 (5 bases). The germline V gene encodes CDR1 SNHLY and CDR2 FYNNEI. V shed 4 bases and J shed 5 bases, with 8 bases lying between them. The CDR3 runs 12 residues. CDR3 loop: CASSGGVTEAFF. CDR3 in DNA: TGTGCCAGCAGTGGGGGGGTGACTGAAGCTTTCTTT.

The V gene is TRBV2, the J gene TRBJ2-1; TRBD2 agrees at 12 bases. The germline V gene encodes CDR1 SNHLY and CDR2 FYNNEI. After removal of 8 bases from V and 6 bases from J, the junction contained 8 bases not matched to a gene. There are 15 residues in the CDR3. CDR3 amino acids: CASPGLAGSRNEQFF. CDR3 sequence (DNA): TGTGCCAGCCCGGGACTAGCGGGCAGCCGCAATGAGCAGTTCTTC.

The V gene is TRBV9, the J gene TRBJ2-5, with a possible D match to TRBD2 (5 bases). Germline CDR1 SGDLS, CDR2 YYNGEE. The ends were cut back, 0 bases at V and 5 bases at J, with 17 bases in the middle. The CDR3 has 16 residues. CDR3 loop: CASSVGFRGTWETQYF. DNA of the CDR3: TGTGCCAGCAGCGTAGGTTTCCGGGGTACGTGGGAGACCCAGTACTTC.

The chain combines TRBV25-1 with TRBJ1-2, with TRBD1 identical over 7 bases. The CDR3 covers 14 residues. The trim removed 6 bases at V and 6 bases at J, leaving 10 bases unmatched. The germline V gene encodes CDR1 MGHDK and CDR2 SYGVNS. The CDR3 sequence is CASRFAGQENGYTF. In DNA, the CDR3 is TGTGCCAGCAGGTTCGCCGGACAGGAAAATGGCTACACCTTC.

The genes are TRBV7-6 and TRBJ2-2; possibly TRBD1 for D (6 bases). The CDR3 is made up of 12 amino acids. Trimming cost V 8 bases and J 5 bases, with 9 bases left between them. Germline values: CDR1 SGHVS, CDR2 FNYEAQ. In nucleotides, the CDR3 is TGTGCCAGCGTCACAGGGACCGGGGAGCTGTTTTTT. Protein sequence: CASVTGTGELFF. The full variable domain, in which reference TRBV7-6 and TRBJ2-2 provide the parts outside the CDR3, is GAGVSQSPRYKVTKRGQDVALRCDPISGHVSLYWYRQALGQGPEFLTYFNYEAQQDKSGLPNDRFSAERPEGSISTLTIQRTEQRDSAMYRCASVTGTGELFFGEGSRLTVL.

The chain links TRBV27 to TRBJ2-3, with a tentative D call TRBD2 (6 bases). The CDR3 is 13 residues long. V was pared by 3 bases and J by 4 bases, with 8 bases between. Germline CDR1 MNHEY, CDR2 SMNVEV (reference sequence). CDR3 loop: CASSLRGSDTQYF. DNA for the CDR3: TGTGCCAGCAGTTTGCGGGGATCAGATACGCAGTATTTT.

The chain uses TRBV27 and TRBJ2-1; a possible D gene is TRBD2 (6 bases). Germline loops: CDR1 MNHEY, CDR2 SMNVEV (reference sequence). The CDR3 covers 14 residues. V was trimmed by 5 bases and J by 2 bases, leaving 10 bases between them. The chain's CDR3 is CASSISGPYNEQFF. CDR3 nucleotide sequence: TGTGCCAGCAGTATCAGCGGGCCCTACAATGAGCAGTTCTTC.

This chain uses TRBV27 with TRBJ2-7; perhaps TRBD2 as D (6 bases). CDR3 size: 15 residues. The ends were cut back, 5 bases at V and 7 bases at J, with 21 bases in the middle. Germline V lookup: CDR1 MNHEY, CDR2 SMNVEV (reference sequence). The CDR3 region has the DNA TGTGCCAGCAGTGTTAGGGCGGGAAGGAATTTGGAGCAGTACTTC. It translates to CASSVRAGRNLEQYF.

The J gene is TRBJ1-5, the V gene TRBV4-2, with D possibly matching TRBD1 (5 bases). CDR1 is LGHNA, CDR2 YNFKEQ, per germline. V lost 5 bases to trimming and J lost 2 bases, with 28 bases between them. The CDR3 contains 20 residues. In DNA, the CDR3 is TGTGCCAGCAGCGAAGGCTTTGGGGGAGGGATAATCCTTGGCAATCAGCCCCAGCATTTT. Its protein product is CASSEGFGGGIILGNQPQHF.

This chain connects TRBV27 to TRBJ1-5; TRBD1 matches 7 bases. Germline V gene sequence: CDR1 MNHEY, CDR2 SMNVEV (reference sequence). CDR3 size: 12 residues. Trimming removed 5 bases from V and 15 bases from J; junction bases left unmatched: 10. In DNA, the CDR3 is TGTGCCAGCAGTCCCGACAGGGTAGTAGTGCATTTT. The encoded protein is CASSPDRVVVHF.

The J gene is TRBJ2-1, the V gene TRBV19; TRBD1 matches at 9 bases. V trimming: 6 bases; J trimming: 6 bases; junction bases outside the gene matches: 9. The CDR3 spans 15 residues. Germline CDR1 reads LNHDA; CDR2 reads SQIVND (reference sequence). CDR3 sequence reads: CASRDRDRVFNEQFF. CDR3 nucleotide sequence: TGTGCCAGTAGAGACCGGGACAGGGTTTTCAATGAGCAGTTCTTC.

This sequence joins TRBV9 and TRBJ2-2; 13 bases match TRBD2. The CDR3 loop spans 17 amino acids. CDR1 is SGDLS, CDR2 YYNGEE, per germline. V lost 4 bases to trimming and J lost 6 bases; unmatched junction nucleotides: 9. This chain's CDR3 is CASSIATSGGRAGELFF. In nucleotides, the CDR3 is TGTGCCAGCAGCATCGCGACTAGCGGGGGGCGGGCCGGGGAGCTGTTTTTT.